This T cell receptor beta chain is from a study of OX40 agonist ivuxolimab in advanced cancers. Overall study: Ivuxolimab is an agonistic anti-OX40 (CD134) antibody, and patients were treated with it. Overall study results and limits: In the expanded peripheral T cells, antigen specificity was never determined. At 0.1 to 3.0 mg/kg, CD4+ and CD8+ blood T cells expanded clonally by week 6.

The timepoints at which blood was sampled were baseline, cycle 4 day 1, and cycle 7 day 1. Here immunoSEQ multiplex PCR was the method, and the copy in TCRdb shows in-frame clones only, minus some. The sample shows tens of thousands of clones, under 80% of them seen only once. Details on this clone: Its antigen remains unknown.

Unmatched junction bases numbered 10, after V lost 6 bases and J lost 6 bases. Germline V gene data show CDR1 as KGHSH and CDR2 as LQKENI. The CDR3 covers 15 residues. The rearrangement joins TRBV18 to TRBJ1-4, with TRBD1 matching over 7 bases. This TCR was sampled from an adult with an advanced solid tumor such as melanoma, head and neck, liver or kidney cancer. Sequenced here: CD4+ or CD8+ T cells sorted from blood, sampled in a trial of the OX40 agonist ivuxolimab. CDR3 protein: CASSTNSGGDEKLFF. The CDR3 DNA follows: TGTGCCAGCTCTACCAATTCAGGGGGGGATGAAAAACTGTTTTTT.